This T cell receptor beta chain was captured by sequencing in a study of CD8 T cells in Susac syndrome. An input of about 0.45 to 1 ug of RNA was subjected to reverse transcription using random hexamers. Via MiXCR, TCRdb re-called the immunoSEQ multiplex PCR reads, giving one row per CDR3 protein. The table lists 110,000 or so distinct CDR3 sequences, roughly 93% of them singletons. This clonotype came up once. With 8 bases removed from V and 1 base from J, the gap between germline ends came to 8 bases. This CDR3 comprises 11 residues. Germline CDR1 is GTSNPN and CDR2 is SVGIG (reference sequence). The V call is TRBV30, the J call TRBJ1-1; no firm D call. The sequenced sample consisted of CD4+ T cells from PBMCs. The source of this sequence is a human donor with multiple sclerosis. CDR3 loop: CARRQNTEAFF. CDR3 in DNA: TGTGCCCGACGACAGAACACTGAAGCTTTCTTT.